Included here is one T cell receptor beta chain sequence, with context. The antigen is undetermined. A CD45RA-negative memory subset and a CD45RA+ naive subset were separated from the CD4+ cells. This entry belongs to a study of shared clonotypes between healthy human individuals. The overall study: Used for every donor were three CD4 naive, three CD4 memory, two CD8 naive and one CD8 memory plate.

Whole-study findings and limits: At large depth, rarefaction still showed sorted-subset sequencing to be incomplete.

V gave up 4 bases and J gave up 1 base; unmatched junction bases: 5. The CDR3 totals 15 residues. CDR1 and CDR2 (germline): SGHRS, YFSETQ. Genomic DNA belonging to each subset was distributed in equal measure over several immunoSEQ plates. The data were produced by immunoSEQ multiplex PCR, yet TCRdb's version contains in-frame clones alone and is incomplete. The sample gives millions of clones, 80% to 95% of which show up once; 0.35% to 0.5% is in the top ten. Material for sequencing was naive CD4+ T cells from PBMCs. This sample's subset: CD45RA+ positively selected. The clonotype was recovered from a man younger than 35 in good health. Some clones in this sample may be carry-over from other donors' samples. The chain is built from TRBV5-1 and TRBJ2-3, with 8 bases aligning to TRBD1. CDR3 in amino acids: CASSAGQGGTDTQYF. In DNA, the CDR3 is TGCGCCAGCAGCGCAGGACAGGGCGGCACAGATACGCAGTATTTT. The full variable domain, with the rest looked up from reference TRBV5-1 and TRBJ2-3, is KAGVTQTPRYLIKTRGQQVTLSCSPISGHRSVSWYQQTPGQGLQFLFEYFSETQRNKGNFPGRFSGRQFSNSRSEMNVSTLELGDSALYLCASSAGQGGTDTQYFGPGTRLTVL.